This T cell receptor beta chain was sequenced during a study of blood T cells in healthy people across ages. Across the whole study: Template switching captured about one barcoded beta molecule per two T cells. Study outcomes and limitations: Investigators viewed diversity estimates from one million T cells as underestimates, the study reported.

The authors ran a second PCR of about 6 to 11 cycles using a sample-barcoded 5' primer and a J-beta primer mix. TCRdb itself ran the 5' RACE reads through MiXCR, one entry per CDR3 protein. The table records 780,000 or so distinct CDR3 sequences, approximately 53% of them present only once. The CDR3 runs to 16 residues. The ends lost 0 bases at V and 6 bases at J; junction bases unmatched: 5. Germline CDR1 reads SGHRS; CDR2 reads YFSETQ. This clonotype was seen a handful of times. Its antigen is currently unknown. The V call is TRBV5-1, the J call TRBJ2-5; 13 bases align to TRBD2. Material: blood. This sequence originates from a man aged 35 to 55 in good health. CDR3 DNA: TGCGCCAGCAGCTTGGTCCCACTAGCGGGAGGGAAGACCCAGTACTTC. Its protein product is CASSLVPLAGGKTQYF.